A single sample gave rise to the 20 T cell receptor beta chains below, sequenced in a study of cytomegalovirus exposure and HLA in healthy donors. The PCR contained 60 Vbeta and 13 Jbeta primers. The assay was immunoSEQ multiplex PCR, and TCRdb's table has in-frame clones only and misses some. The sample yields roughly 230,000 clones, 92% seen once. Material: PBMCs. All receptors derive from a girl under 10 years old in good health and CMV-seronegative.

The chain is built from TRBV27 and TRBJ2-7, with 7 bases fitting TRBD1. CDR1 MNHEY and CDR2 SMNVEV come from the germline V gene (reference sequence). CDR3 size: 18 residues. The trim removed 2 bases at V and 1 base at J, leaving 14 bases unmatched. The CDR3 reads CASSLADPTGANSYEQYF. For the CDR3, the DNA is TGTGCCAGCAGTTTAGCGGACCCAACAGGGGCGAATTCCTACGAGCAGTACTTC.

A remark on this clone: Germline is not matched at one junction end, which may reflect a read error. The genes are TRBV2 and TRBJ2-2, with 8 nucleotides matching TRBD1. The CDR3 is made up of 16 amino acids. Germline CDR1 SNHLY, CDR2 FYNNEI. The CDR3 is CASREGQGANTGELFF. The CDR3 DNA is TGTGCCAGCAGGGAAGGACAGGGAGCGAACACCGGGGAGCTGTTTTTT.

The rearrangement uses TRBV19 and TRBJ1-5; D is unresolved. Germline V gene lookup returns CDR1 LNHDA and CDR2 SQIVND (reference sequence). With 5 bases removed from V and 3 bases from J, the gap between germline ends came to 8 bases. This CDR3 is built from 13 residues. The CDR3 sequence is CASSLEHNQPQHF. In nucleotides, the CDR3 is TGTGCCAGTAGTCTCGAACACAATCAGCCCCAGCATTTT.

This chain uses TRBV15 with TRBJ2-7, with 13 bases aligning to TRBD2. Germline V gene sequence: CDR1 LNHNV, CDR2 YYDKDF (reference sequence). With V trimmed by 3 bases and J by 4 bases, 3 bases remained unmatched. The CDR3 runs 15 residues. The CDR3 DNA reads as TGTGCCACCAGCAGGGGACTAGCGGGGCCATACGAGCAGTACTTC. It yields the protein CATSRGLAGPYEQYF.

V gene TRBV28 combines with J gene TRBJ2-2; perhaps TRBD1 as D (5 bases). The V gene lost 6 bases and the J gene lost 6 bases, with 17 bases spanning the gap. This CDR3 spans 15 amino acids. Germline V gives CDR1 MDHEN, CDR2 SYDVKM. DNA of the CDR3: TGTGCCAGCAGCCAATGGGCAGGGTTGGCCGGGGAGCTGTTTTTT. As protein: CASSQWAGLAGELFF.

Comment on this clone: The junction does not match germline at one end; this may be a read error. This sequence joins TRBV30 and TRBJ2-7; D perhaps matches TRBD1 (6 bases). This CDR3 region has 12 residues. The germline V gene encodes CDR1 GTSNPN and CDR2 SVGIG (reference sequence). The CDR3 bases are TGTGCCTGGCGACAGGTCTCCCACGAGCAGTACTTC. It yields the protein CAWRQVSHEQYF.

V and J are TRBV6-5 and TRBJ2-7; 7 bases align to TRBD1. Germline V gene sequence: CDR1 MNHEY, CDR2 SVGAGI. The CDR3 covers 14 residues. The trim removed 5 bases at V and 5 bases at J, leaving 9 bases unmatched. The CDR3 sequence is CASSGRQGFHEQYF. CDR3 sequence (DNA): TGTGCCAGCAGTGGTCGACAGGGATTCCACGAGCAGTACTTC.

The chain employs TRBV6-1 and TRBJ2-1; no clear D gene. Trimming took off 5 bases at V and 9 bases at J, with 17 bases between the two ends. The germline gives CDR1 MNHNS, CDR2 SASEGT. CDR3 length: 14 amino acids. The CDR3 reads CASSSLREPGEQFF. Written as DNA, the CDR3 is TGTGCCAGCAGTTCACTCCGCGAGCCCGGTGAGCAGTTCTTC.

This clone was recorded once. The junction does not match germline at one end; this may be a read error. In the same sample, other DNA sequences code for this CDR3. V gene TRBV2 combines with J gene TRBJ1-4; D perhaps matches TRBD1 (5 bases). This CDR3 region has 15 residues. Germline CDR1 is SNHLY and CDR2 is FYNNEI. Written as DNA, the CDR3 is TGCGCCAGCATACAGGAGGGGTGGCTATATGAAAAACTGTTTTTT. Protein product: CASIQEGWLYEKLFF.

J is TRBJ2-1 and V is TRBV5-1; tentatively, D is TRBD1 (6 bases). Germline CDR1 reads SGHRS; CDR2 reads YFSETQ. V dropped 6 bases and J dropped 5 bases, with 18 bases sitting between them. The CDR3 sequence is 15 residues long. DNA for the CDR3: TGCGCCAGCATGCTTGGGACAACCGATAACAATGAGCAGTTCTTC. Translating gives CASMLGTTDNNEQFF.

CDR3 region: CASSYGAGGGETQYF. The CDR3 DNA is TGTGCCAGCAGTTACGGGGCGGGAGGGGGGGAGACCCAGTACTTC. The chain carries TRBV6-6 and TRBJ2-5; 9 bases map to TRBD2. Germline CDR1 and CDR2: MNHNY and SVGAGI (reference sequence). The V gene end was trimmed by 2 bases and the J gene end by 5 bases; junction bases not matched to a gene: 6. CDR3 length: 15 amino acids.

The chain employs TRBV5-6 and TRBJ1-1, with unresolved D. CDR1 SGHDT and CDR2 YYEEEE come from the germline V gene. The CDR3 has 12 amino acids. V was pared by 2 bases and J by 2 bases, with 4 bases between. The CDR3 bases are TGTGCCAGCAGCTTTTCAAACACTGAAGCTTTCTTT. Its translation is CASSFSNTEAFF.

V is TRBV7-8 and J is TRBJ1-3, with a possible D match to TRBD1 (5 bases). From germline, CDR1 is SGHVS and CDR2 FQNEAQ. V lost 3 bases to trimming and J lost 0 bases, with 21 bases between them. The CDR3 has 19 amino acids. Here the CDR3 reads CASSFKGLTPVDSGNTIYF. For the CDR3, the DNA is TGTGCCAGCAGCTTTAAGGGACTGACCCCCGTCGACTCTGGAAACACCATATATTTT.

This chain joins TRBV18 and TRBJ2-7; 12 bases match TRBD2. Germline CDR1 KGHSH, CDR2 LQKENI. The CDR3 has 15 residues. After removal of 3 bases from V and 1 base from J, the junction contained 1 base not matched to a gene. The CDR3 reads CASSPLAGGSYEQYF. The CDR3 DNA reads TGTGCCAGCTCACCGCTAGCGGGGGGGTCCTACGAGCAGTACTTC.

The rearrangement uses TRBV6-6 and TRBJ1-1; TRBD1 might be the D (5 bases). Trimming took off 5 bases at V and 1 base at J, with 8 bases between the two ends. The length of the CDR3 is 13 residues. Germline V gene sequence: CDR1 MNHNY, CDR2 SVGAGI (reference sequence). The CDR3 nucleotides read TGTGCCAGCAGTCTCGGGGGGAACACTGAAGCTTTCTTT. Translation: CASSLGGNTEAFF.

The chain carries TRBV7-8 and TRBJ2-7; 10 nucleotides align to TRBD2. The CDR3 covers 17 residues. With V trimmed by 5 bases and J by 6 bases, 16 bases remained unmatched. The germline V gene encodes CDR1 SGHVS and CDR2 FQNEAQ. The CDR3 loop is CASSPRSGGTFLGEQYF. The DNA of the CDR3 is TGTGCCAGCAGCCCGCGTAGCGGGGGGACCTTCCTAGGCGAGCAGTACTTC.

Note on this clone: One junction end does not reproduce the germline sequence, and a read error may be involved. This chain connects TRBV7-8 to TRBJ1-2; tentative D call: TRBD1 (5 bases). CDR1 is SGHVS and CDR2 is FQNEAQ in the germline V gene. This CDR3 has 12 residues. CDR3 nucleotide sequence: TGTGCCAGCAGCGCCGACCTAGGGGCGGACGTTTTC. It yields the protein CASSADLGADVF.

The V gene is TRBV13, the J gene TRBJ2-1, with 8 bases fitting TRBD2. V lost 1 base to trimming and J lost 7 bases; unmatched junction nucleotides: 12. The CDR3 covers 17 residues. Germline V CDR1 and CDR2: PRHDT, FYEKMQ (reference sequence). The CDR3 protein is CASSLARRGGERNEQFF. DNA for the CDR3: TGTGCCAGCAGCTTAGCGCGTCGGGGGGGCGAGAGGAATGAGCAGTTCTTC.

The J gene is TRBJ1-1, the V gene TRBV19, with D possibly matching TRBD1 (6 bases). Germline CDR1 and CDR2: LNHDA and SQIVND (reference sequence). This CDR3 region has 13 residues. Trimming removed 5 bases from V and 4 bases from J, with 11 bases in between. The CDR3 sequence is CASSGGGATEAFF. DNA for the CDR3: TGTGCCAGTAGTGGAGGGGGGGCCACTGAAGCTTTCTTT.

This chain connects TRBV5-1 to TRBJ2-5; D is unresolved. The CDR3 sequence is 17 residues long. V was clipped by 0 bases and J by 2 bases, with 17 bases between them. Germline V CDR1 and CDR2: SGHRS, YFSETQ. The CDR3, as DNA: TGCGCCAGCAGCTTGGGATTGGTGTGGGCCACACAAGAGACCCAGTACTTC. It specifies CASSLGLVWATQETQYF.